The sample holds many counts of the clone carrying this T cell receptor beta chain. Its antigen is unknown. This entry belongs to a study of regulatory T cells in long-lasting Graves disease. The sample's time point: newly diagnosed GD, antithyroid drugs for less than 3 months. Extracted RNA from PBMCs served as the source of the TCR library. The study, taken as a whole, reports: The study examined only peripheral blood, not thyroid tissue.

To make TCR beta libraries, researchers used iRepertoire HTBI primers and Arm-PCR of CDR3 regions. TCRdb used MiXCR to reprocess the multiplex PCR reads, holding one entry per CDR3 protein. Of 200,000 to 250,000 distinct CDR3 sequences in the sample, around a fifth were seen once. The sample was also linked to a second study, of T cells in Graves' hyperthyroidism and ophthalmopathy. From that paper: These patients, aged 18 to 65, had recently diagnosed hyperthyroidism lasting under 2 months.

The material was peripheral blood mononuclear cells (PBMCs), obtained at new diagnosis, from a patient treated with antithyroid drugs. This TCR derives from a woman under 40 with Graves disease.

For the CDR3, the DNA is TGTGCCATCAGGGACGGTGGGGAGACCCAGTACTTC. Translating gives CAIRDGGETQYF. The chain couples TRBV10-3 to TRBJ2-5; D is ambiguous. Germline-derived CDR1 and CDR2 are ENHRY and SYGVKD. The CDR3 is 12 amino acids. The germline V and J ends were trimmed by 6 bases and 5 bases, with 10 bases remaining between them.